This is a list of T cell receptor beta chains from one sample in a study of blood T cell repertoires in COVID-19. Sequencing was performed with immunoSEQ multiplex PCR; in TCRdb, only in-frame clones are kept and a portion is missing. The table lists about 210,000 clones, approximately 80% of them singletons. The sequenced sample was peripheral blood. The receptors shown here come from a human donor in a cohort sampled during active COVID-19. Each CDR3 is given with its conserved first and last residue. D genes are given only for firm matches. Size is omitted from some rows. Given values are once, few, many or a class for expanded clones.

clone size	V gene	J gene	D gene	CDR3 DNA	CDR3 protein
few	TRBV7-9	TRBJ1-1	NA	TGTGCCAGCAGCTTAGGGGCTGGGAGCACTGAAGCTTTCTTT	CASSLGAGSTEAFF
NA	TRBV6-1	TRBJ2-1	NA	TGTGCCAGCAGTGAGGGGAGAGGCAATGAGCAGTTCTTC	CASSEGRGNEQFF
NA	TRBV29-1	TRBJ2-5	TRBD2	TGCAGCGTTCGGGGGGGAGCCCCGAAGCGGGAGACCCAGTACTTC	CSVRGGAPKRETQYF
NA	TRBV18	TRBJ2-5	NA	TGTGCCAGCTCACGTTCGTTGGGGGGAGAGACCCAGTACTTC	CASSRSLGGETQYF
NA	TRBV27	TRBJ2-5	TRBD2	TGTGCCAGCAGTCCGCCGGGCGGGGGGGCCCTGGAGACCCAGTACTTC	CASSPPGGGALETQYF
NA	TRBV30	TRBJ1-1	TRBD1	TGTGCCTGGAGTAAAGACAGGGGTGGAACTGAAGCTTTCTTT	CAWSKDRGGTEAFF
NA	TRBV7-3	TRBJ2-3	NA	TGTGCCAGCAGCTCGACCGAGGCCTCAGATACGCAGTATTTT	CASSSTEASDTQYF
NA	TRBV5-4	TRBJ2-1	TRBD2	TGTGCCAGATTACGGCGGGAGGGCAACAATGAGCAGTTCTTC	CARLRREGNNEQFF
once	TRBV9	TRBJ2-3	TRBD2	TGTGCCAGCAGCCCGCCTACGGGGGGAGCGGATACGCAGTATTTT	CASSPPTGGADTQYF
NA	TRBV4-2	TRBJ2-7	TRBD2	TGTGCCAGCAGCCAAGAGGGACTAGCGGGGGGACCCTACGAGCAGTACTTC	CASSQEGLAGGPYEQYF
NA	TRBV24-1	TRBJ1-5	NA	TGTGCCACCAGTGCTAGGAATCAGCCCCAGCATTTT	CATSARNQPQHF
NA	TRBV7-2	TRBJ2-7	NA	TGTGCCAGCAGCTTAGTGTTGCAGGGGAACTACGAGCAGTACTTC	CASSLVLQGNYEQYF
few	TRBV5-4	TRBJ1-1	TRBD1	TGTGCCAGCAGCCAGGGACAGCGACACACTGAAGCTTTCTTT	CASSQGQRHTEAFF
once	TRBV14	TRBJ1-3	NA	TGTGCCAGCAGCCAAGGGATGAGGGATACTGGAAACACCATATATTTT	CASSQGMRDTGNTIYF
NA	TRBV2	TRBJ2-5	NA	TGTGCCAGCCGAGTTGAGACCCAGTACTTC	CASRVETQYF
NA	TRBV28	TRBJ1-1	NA	TGTGCCAGCATGTCCCCCCAGCGAACGAACACTGAAGCTTTCTTT	CASMSPQRTNTEAFF
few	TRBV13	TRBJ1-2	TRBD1	TGTGCCAGCAGCCCGGGACAGGGACTTGGCTATGGCTACACCTTC	CASSPGQGLGYGYTF
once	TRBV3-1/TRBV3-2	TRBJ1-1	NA	TGTGCCAGCAGCCAAGCGTCCGGGAACACTGAAGCTTTCTTT	CASSQASGNTEAFF
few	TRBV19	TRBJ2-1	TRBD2	TGTGCCAGTAGTATATTAGGGACTAGAGACGATGAGCAGTTCTTC	CASSILGTRDDEQFF
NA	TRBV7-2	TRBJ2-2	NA	TGTGCCAGCAGCTTAGGGGGGGATAGTAACACCGGGGAGCTGTTTTTT	CASSLGGDSNTGELFF
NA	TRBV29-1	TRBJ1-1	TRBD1	TGCAGCGTTGCTGGGACAGGGGGGTTGAACACTGAAGCTTTCTTT	CSVAGTGGLNTEAFF
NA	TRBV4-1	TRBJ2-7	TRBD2	TGCGCCAGCAGTACGGGACTAGCGGCCTCCTACGAGCAGTACTTC	CASSTGLAASYEQYF
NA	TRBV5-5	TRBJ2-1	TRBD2	TGTGCCAGCAGCTTGGACCTACTAGCGGGAGACAATGAGCAGTTCTTC	CASSLDLLAGDNEQFF
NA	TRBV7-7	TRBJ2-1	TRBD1	TGTGCTAGCAGCTTGGACAGGGAGAGAGATGAGCAGTTCTTC	CASSLDRERDEQFF
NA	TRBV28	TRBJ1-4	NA	TGTGCCAGCCTTCCCGGAGGGGGGGAACTGTTTTTT	CASLPGGGELFF
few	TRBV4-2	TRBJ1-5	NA	TGTGCCAGCAGCCCCGGGGGGACCGTTATCGCCCAGCATTTT	CASSPGGTVIAQHF
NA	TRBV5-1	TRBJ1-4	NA	TGCGCCAGCAGCTTGAAGGGGAATAATGAAAAACTGTTTTTT	CASSLKGNNEKLFF
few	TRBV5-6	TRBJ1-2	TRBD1	TGTGCCAGCAGCTTGCGGACAGGGAACTATGGCTACACCTTC	CASSLRTGNYGYTF
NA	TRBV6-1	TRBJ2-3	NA	TGTGCCAGCAGTGAAGGACTAGTCTTTGCGGATACGCAGTATTTT	CASSEGLVFADTQYF
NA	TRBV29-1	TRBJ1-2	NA	TGCAGTATCAAGGAGGGGCAGGATGGCTACACCTTC	CSIKEGQDGYTF
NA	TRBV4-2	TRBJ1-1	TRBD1	TGTGCCAGCAGCCCCGGGACAGGACCCACTGAAGCTTTCTTT	CASSPGTGPTEAFF
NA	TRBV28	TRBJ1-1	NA	TGTGCCAGCAGTTTAGCTCAAGTTGAGGCTGAAGCTTTCTTT	CASSLAQVEAEAFF
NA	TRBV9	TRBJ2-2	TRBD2	TGTGCCAGCAGCGACGGGGGGAGGGAGACCGGGGAGCTGTTTTTT	CASSDGGRETGELFF
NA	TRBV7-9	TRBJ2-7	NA	TGTGCCAGCAGCTTAGCGGAGTCCTACGAGCAGTACTTC	CASSLAESYEQYF
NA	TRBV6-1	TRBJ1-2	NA	TGTGCCAGCAGTGATCAGCAAGGGGAAGATGGCTACACCTTC	CASSDQQGEDGYTF
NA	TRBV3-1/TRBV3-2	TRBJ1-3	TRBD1	TGTGCCAGCAGCCAACCCTTGACAGGGGGAAACACCATATATTTT	CASSQPLTGGNTIYF
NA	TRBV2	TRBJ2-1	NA	TGTGCCAGCAGTGAAGCAGACTTTCTCAATGAGCAGTTCTTC	CASSEADFLNEQFF
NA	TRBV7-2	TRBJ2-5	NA	TGTGCCAGCAGCCCCACAGGGTCAGGGACCCAGTACTTC	CASSPTGSGTQYF
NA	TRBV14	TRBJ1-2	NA	TGTGCCAGCAGCCAACTCCTGAACTATGGCTACACCTTC	CASSQLLNYGYTF
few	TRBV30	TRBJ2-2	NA	TGTGCCTGGCGGCCAGGGCAGGTCGGGGAGCTGTTTTTT	CAWRPGQVGELFF
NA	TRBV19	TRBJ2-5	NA	TGTGCCAGTAGTATACGACACGGCCAAGAGACCCAGTACTTC	CASSIRHGQETQYF
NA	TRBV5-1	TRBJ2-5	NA	TGCGCCAGCAGCCCGGGCTCCACGGGGGAGACCCAGTACTTC	CASSPGSTGETQYF
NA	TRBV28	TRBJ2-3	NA	TGTGCCAGCAGCAGCGGGACTTGGGAGGGGGGTACGCAGTATTTT	CASSSGTWEGGTQYF
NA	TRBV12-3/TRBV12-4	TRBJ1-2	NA	TGTGCCAGCAGTCCCGGACAAGCCCGAGGCTACACCTTC	CASSPGQARGYTF
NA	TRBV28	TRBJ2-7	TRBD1	TGTGCCAGCACCACAACCGGGACAGCGATAGGGTACGAGCAGTACTTC	CASTTTGTAIGYEQYF
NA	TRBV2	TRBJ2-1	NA	TGTGCCAGCAGTGAAGGGACATCATACAATGAGCAGTTCTTC	CASSEGTSYNEQFF
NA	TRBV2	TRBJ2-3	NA	TGTGCCAGCAGACGCGGTAGCACAGATACGCAGTATTTT	CASRRGSTDTQYF
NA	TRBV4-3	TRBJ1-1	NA	TGCGCCAGCAGCCAATCGACACAGAACACTGAAGCTTTCTTT	CASSQSTQNTEAFF
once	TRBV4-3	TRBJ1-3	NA	TGCGCCAGCGCTAACTCCGGGAACACCATATATTTT	CASANSGNTIYF
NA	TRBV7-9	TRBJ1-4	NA	TGTGCCAGCAGCTTAGGACGAACTCGGGAGGAAAAACTGTTTTTT	CASSLGRTREEKLFF
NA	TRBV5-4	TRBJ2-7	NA	TGTGCCAGCAGCTTGGCCGCAGGTTCCTACGAGCAGTACTTC	CASSLAAGSYEQYF
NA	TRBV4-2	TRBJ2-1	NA	TGTGCCAGCAGCCAAGATATATTCGCGGTCTACAATGAGCAGTTCTTC	CASSQDIFAVYNEQFF
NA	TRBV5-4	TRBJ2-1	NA	TGTGCCAGCAGCCAGGGGAGCCGGTCCACCTACAATGAGCAGTTCTTC	CASSQGSRSTYNEQFF
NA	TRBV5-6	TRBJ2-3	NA	TGTGCCAGCGCCGATGGCAGGGGATTCGGCACAGATACGCAGTATTTT	CASADGRGFGTDTQYF
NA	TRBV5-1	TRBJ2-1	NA	TGCGCCAGCAAACCTAGCGCGTACAATGAGCAGTTCTTC	CASKPSAYNEQFF
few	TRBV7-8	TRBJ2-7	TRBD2	TGTGCCAGCAGCCCGGGACTAGCGGGGGAGCAGTACTTC	CASSPGLAGEQYF
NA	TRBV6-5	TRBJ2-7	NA	TGTGCCAGCACGAGGGCCGACTCCTACGAGCAGTACTTC	CASTRADSYEQYF